This passage covers 3 T cell receptor beta chains from one sample sequenced in a study of human T cells and chemical hapten exposure. TCRdb re-analysed the RACE reads in MiXCR, keeping a single row per CDR3 protein. The sample carries around 100,000 distinct CDR3 sequences, 11% recorded once. Time point in this sample: patch test 1, 2 weeks after DPC sensitization. The sample's treatment: therapeutic diphenylcyclopropenone sensitization with weekly scalp DPC. Source: whole blood, taken in connection with sensitization to the hapten diphenylcyclopropenone (DPC). All receptors derive from a woman in her thirties or forties with alopecia areata. Some clones in this sample may be carry-over from other donors' samples.

This clonotype has more than one count but fewer than ten. The chain links TRBV20-1 to TRBJ2-5; 10 nucleotides match TRBD1. Germline trimming cut 6 bases from V and 4 bases from J; bases unmatched to any gene: 5. Germline CDR1 DFQATT, CDR2 SNEGSKA (reference sequence). CDR3 length equals 13 residues. In DNA, the CDR3 is TGCAGTGCAGGGGGACAGGGGACAGAGACCCAGTACTTC. This encodes CSAGGQGTETQYF.

This clonotype was picked up many times. V gene TRBV4-2 combines with J gene TRBJ2-5; 8 bases are a match to TRBD1. The J segment lost 5 bases and the V segment lost 1 base, leaving 0 bases of the junction unmatched. The CDR3 consists of 13 residues. Germline V gene data show CDR1 as LGHNA and CDR2 as YNFKEQ. The CDR3 loop reads CASSQGTGETQYF. CDR3 DNA: TGTGCCAGCAGCCAAGGGACAGGGGAGACCCAGTACTTC.

This clonotype has a handful of counts. The gene calls are TRBV27 and TRBJ2-2; TRBD2 matches 13 bases. This CDR3 has 16 residues. V gave up 5 bases and J gave up 6 bases; unmatched junction bases: 6. CDR1 and CDR2 from the germline V gene are MNHEY and SMNVEV (reference sequence). This CDR3 is CASSPGLAGAAGELFF. The CDR3 region has the DNA TGTGCCAGCAGTCCCGGACTAGCGGGAGCGGCCGGGGAGCTGTTTTTT.